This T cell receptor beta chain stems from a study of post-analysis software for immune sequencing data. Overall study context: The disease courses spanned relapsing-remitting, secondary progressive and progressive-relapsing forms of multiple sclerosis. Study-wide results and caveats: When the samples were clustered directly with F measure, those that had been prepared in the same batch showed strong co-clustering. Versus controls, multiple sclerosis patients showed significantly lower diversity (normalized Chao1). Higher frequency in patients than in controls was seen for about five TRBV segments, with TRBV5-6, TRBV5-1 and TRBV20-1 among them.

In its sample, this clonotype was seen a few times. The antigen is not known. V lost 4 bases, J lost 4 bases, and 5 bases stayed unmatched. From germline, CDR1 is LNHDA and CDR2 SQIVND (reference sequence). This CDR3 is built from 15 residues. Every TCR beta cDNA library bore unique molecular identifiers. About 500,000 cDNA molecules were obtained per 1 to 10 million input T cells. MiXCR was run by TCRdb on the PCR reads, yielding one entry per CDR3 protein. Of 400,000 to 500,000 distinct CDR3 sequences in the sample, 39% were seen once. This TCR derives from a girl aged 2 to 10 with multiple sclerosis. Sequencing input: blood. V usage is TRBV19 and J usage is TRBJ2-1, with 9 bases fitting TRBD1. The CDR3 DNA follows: TGTGCCAGTAGTACGCCGGGACAGGGTTACAATGAGCAGTTCTTC. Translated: CASSTPGQGYNEQFF.